The clone carrying this T cell receptor beta chain was detected a few times. Its antigen is as yet unknown. This record comes from a study of T cells after yellow fever vaccination. At the level of the study: Fractions low in cell number were prepared with SMART-Seq v4 Ultra Low Input.

Findings and caveats of the study: Across the CD4 and CD8 compartments, a small share of clonotypes was present in both. From the bulk population, abundant clonotypes could contaminate and appear within FACS-sorted repertoires.

A single record per CDR3 protein comes from TCRdb applying MiXCR to the 5' RACE reads. The table has fewer than 500,000 distinct CDR3 sequences, 18% seen once. In germline, CDR1 is SGHDT, CDR2 YYEEEE. The CDR3 loop spans 13 amino acids. V was shortened by 2 bases and J by 3 bases, with 8 bases between the two germline ends. This TCR came from a man between 18 and 35 years old who received the YFV17D yellow fever vaccine. The V call is TRBV5-6, the J call TRBJ1-2; D is possibly TRBD1 (6 bases). The source was PBMCs, collected before the yellow fever booster vaccination. CDR3 residues: CASSFRGHYGYTF. In DNA, the CDR3 is TGTGCCAGCAGCTTTCGGGGGCACTATGGCTACACCTTC.